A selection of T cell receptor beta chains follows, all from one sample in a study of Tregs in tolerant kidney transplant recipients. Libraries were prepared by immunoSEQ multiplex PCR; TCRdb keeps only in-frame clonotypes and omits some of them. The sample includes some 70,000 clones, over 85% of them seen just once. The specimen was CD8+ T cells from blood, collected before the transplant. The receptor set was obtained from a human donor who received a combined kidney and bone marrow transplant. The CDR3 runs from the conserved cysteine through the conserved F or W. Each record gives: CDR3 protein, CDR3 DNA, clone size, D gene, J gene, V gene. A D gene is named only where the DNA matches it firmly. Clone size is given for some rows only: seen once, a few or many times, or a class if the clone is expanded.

cdr3_aa: CASQETQYF
cdr3_nt: TGTGCTTCACAAGAGACCCAGTACTTC
clone_size: NA
d_call: NA
j_call: TRBJ2-5
v_call: TRBV28

cdr3_aa: CASSQFRGNYGYTF
cdr3_nt: TGCGCCAGCAGCCAGTTTAGGGGCAACTATGGCTACACCTTC
clone_size: NA
d_call: NA
j_call: TRBJ1-2
v_call: TRBV4-1

cdr3_aa: CASSLLGETQYF
cdr3_nt: TGCGCCAGCAGCTTGCTCGGGGAGACCCAGTACTTC
clone_size: NA
d_call: NA
j_call: TRBJ2-5
v_call: TRBV5-1

cdr3_aa: CASIRTGDFYNEQFF
cdr3_nt: TGTGCCAGCATTAGGACAGGCGATTTCTACAATGAGCAGTTCTTC
clone_size: NA
d_call: TRBD1
j_call: TRBJ2-1
v_call: TRBV2

cdr3_aa: CASSQSPHGGELFF
cdr3_nt: TGCGCCAGCAGCCAAAGCCCTCACGGCGGGGAGCTGTTTTTT
clone_size: NA
d_call: NA
j_call: TRBJ2-2
v_call: TRBV4-1

cdr3_aa: CASSLYQGAGGYTF
cdr3_nt: TGTGCCAGCAGTTTATACCAGGGGGCCGGGGGCTACACCTTC
clone_size: NA
d_call: TRBD1
j_call: TRBJ1-2
v_call: TRBV27

cdr3_aa: CASSSGTAIYEQYF
cdr3_nt: TGTGCCAGCAGTTCCGGGACAGCCATCTACGAGCAGTACTTC
clone_size: once
d_call: TRBD1
j_call: TRBJ2-7
v_call: TRBV9

cdr3_aa: CASSQSQTGSGKGYEQYF
cdr3_nt: TGCGCCAGCAGCCAATCACAGACAGGGAGTGGGAAAGGCTACGAGCAGTACTTC
clone_size: once
d_call: TRBD1
j_call: TRBJ2-7
v_call: TRBV4-3

cdr3_aa: CASTKQGLGIYEQYF
cdr3_nt: TGTGCCAGTACGAAGCAGGGACTAGGAATCTACGAGCAGTACTTC
clone_size: NA
d_call: TRBD2
j_call: TRBJ2-7
v_call: TRBV5-4

cdr3_aa: CASSLGQVHYGYTF
cdr3_nt: TGTGCCAGCAGCTTGGGGCAGGTTCACTATGGCTACACCTTC
clone_size: NA
d_call: NA
j_call: TRBJ1-2
v_call: TRBV5-6

cdr3_aa: CASSGGLAGPYEQYF
cdr3_nt: TGTGCCAGCAGCGGGGGACTAGCGGGACCCTACGAGCAGTACTTC
clone_size: NA
d_call: TRBD2
j_call: TRBJ2-7
v_call: TRBV5-4

cdr3_aa: CASSLGTGGGETQYF
cdr3_nt: TGTGCCAGCAGCTTGGGGACAGGGGGGGGAGAGACCCAGTACTTC
clone_size: NA
d_call: TRBD1
j_call: TRBJ2-5
v_call: TRBV5-4

cdr3_aa: CASSPGQSSYNSPLHF
cdr3_nt: TGTGCCAGCAGCCCAGGACAGAGCTCCTATAATTCCCCCCTCCACTTT
clone_size: NA
d_call: NA
j_call: TRBJ1-6
v_call: TRBV9

cdr3_aa: CASSLGVYEQYF
cdr3_nt: TGTGCCAGCAGCTTAGGAGTTTACGAGCAGTACTTC
clone_size: NA
d_call: NA
j_call: TRBJ2-7
v_call: TRBV7-8

cdr3_aa: CASSNWEASGDYEQYF
cdr3_nt: TGTGCCAGCAGCAACTGGGAGGCTAGCGGAGACTACGAGCAGTACTTC
clone_size: NA
d_call: TRBD2
j_call: TRBJ2-7
v_call: TRBV5-5

cdr3_aa: CASSPEQRATYEQYF
cdr3_nt: TGTGCCAGCAGCCCGGAGCAGCGGGCGACCTACGAGCAGTACTTC
clone_size: once
d_call: NA
j_call: TRBJ2-7
v_call: TRBV7-9

cdr3_aa: CASSSPGGGYRGYTF
cdr3_nt: TGTGCCAGCAGCTCCCCCGGTGGGGGGTATAGAGGCTACACCTTC
clone_size: NA
d_call: NA
j_call: TRBJ1-2
v_call: TRBV13

cdr3_aa: CASSYQTGEITEAFF
cdr3_nt: TGTGCCAGCAGCTACCAGACAGGGGAGATCACTGAAGCTTTCTTT
clone_size: NA
d_call: TRBD1
j_call: TRBJ1-1
v_call: TRBV7-6

cdr3_aa: CASSPVGQGYTGELFF
cdr3_nt: TGTGCCAGCAGCCCCGTGGGACAGGGGTACACCGGGGAGCTGTTTTTT
clone_size: once
d_call: TRBD1
j_call: TRBJ2-2
v_call: TRBV7-7

cdr3_aa: CSARRGAEAFF
cdr3_nt: TGCAGTGCTCGCAGGGGTGCTGAAGCTTTCTTT
clone_size: NA
d_call: NA
j_call: TRBJ1-1
v_call: TRBV20-1

cdr3_aa: CASSSTGTGVVEQYF
cdr3_nt: TGCGCCAGCAGCTCCACCGGGACAGGGGTTGTTGAGCAGTACTTC
clone_size: NA
d_call: TRBD1
j_call: TRBJ2-7
v_call: TRBV5-1

cdr3_aa: CAITLWQGGTDTQYF
cdr3_nt: TGTGCCATCACCCTTTGGCAGGGCGGCACAGATACGCAGTATTTT
clone_size: NA
d_call: NA
j_call: TRBJ2-3
v_call: TRBV10-3

cdr3_aa: CASSSASGGAGETQYF
cdr3_nt: TGTGCCAGTTCCTCCGCGAGCGGGGGGGCAGGAGAGACCCAGTACTTC
clone_size: few
d_call: TRBD2
j_call: TRBJ2-5
v_call: TRBV27

cdr3_aa: CASSDRVGYGYTF
cdr3_nt: TGTGCCAGCAGCGACAGGGTAGGCTATGGCTACACCTTC
clone_size: NA
d_call: TRBD1
j_call: TRBJ1-2
v_call: TRBV5-4

cdr3_aa: CASSQDYVGGLGDGYTF
cdr3_nt: TGTGCCAGCAGCCAAGATTATGTCGGGGGGCTGGGGGATGGCTACACCTTC
clone_size: NA
d_call: NA
j_call: TRBJ1-2
v_call: TRBV4-2

cdr3_aa: CASSLASSGTSVYEQYF
cdr3_nt: TGTGCCAGCAGCTTAGCTTCTTCCGGGACTAGCGTCTACGAGCAGTACTTC
clone_size: NA
d_call: TRBD2
j_call: TRBJ2-7
v_call: TRBV13

cdr3_aa: CASSGPDSAIYGYTF
cdr3_nt: TGTGCCAGCAGCGGCCCCGACAGCGCTATCTATGGCTACACCTTC
clone_size: NA
d_call: NA
j_call: TRBJ1-2
v_call: TRBV9

cdr3_aa: CASSQEPSGRSDTQYF
cdr3_nt: TGCGCCAGCAGCCAAGAGCCCAGCGGGAGATCAGATACGCAGTATTTT
clone_size: NA
d_call: TRBD2
j_call: TRBJ2-3
v_call: TRBV4-1

cdr3_aa: CASSLSATGVFGYTF
cdr3_nt: TGTGCCAGCAGCCTTAGCGCGACAGGGGTATTTGGCTACACCTTC
clone_size: NA
d_call: TRBD1
j_call: TRBJ1-2
v_call: TRBV7-6

cdr3_aa: CASRGMTSGANEQFF
cdr3_nt: TGTGCCAGCAGAGGGATGACTAGCGGGGCTAACGAGCAGTTCTTC
clone_size: NA
d_call: TRBD2
j_call: TRBJ2-1
v_call: TRBV5-4

cdr3_aa: CASSQVGALNTEAFF
cdr3_nt: TGCGCCAGCAGCCAAGTAGGGGCCTTGAACACTGAAGCTTTCTTT
clone_size: NA
d_call: NA
j_call: TRBJ1-1
v_call: TRBV4-3

cdr3_aa: CASSELAAYNEQFF
cdr3_nt: TGTGCCAGCAGCGAACTAGCAGCCTACAATGAGCAGTTCTTC
clone_size: NA
d_call: NA
j_call: TRBJ2-1
v_call: TRBV4-2

cdr3_aa: CASSPYRRAYEQYF
cdr3_nt: TGTGCCAGTAGCCCGTACAGGAGGGCCTACGAGCAGTACTTC
clone_size: once
d_call: NA
j_call: TRBJ2-7
v_call: TRBV19

cdr3_aa: CASSFGKNTGELFF
cdr3_nt: TGTGCCAGCAGTTTTGGCAAAAACACCGGGGAGCTGTTTTTT
clone_size: NA
d_call: NA
j_call: TRBJ2-2
v_call: TRBV27

cdr3_aa: CASSSPGTGEVTDTQYF
cdr3_nt: TGTGCCAGCAGCTCCCCCGGGACAGGGGAAGTTACAGATACGCAGTATTTT
clone_size: NA
d_call: TRBD1
j_call: TRBJ2-3
v_call: TRBV14

cdr3_aa: CASSLGFVGGVETQYF
cdr3_nt: TGTGCCAGCAGCTTAGGTTTCGTGGGAGGGGTGGAGACCCAGTACTTC
clone_size: once
d_call: TRBD2
j_call: TRBJ2-5
v_call: TRBV7-3

cdr3_aa: CATLLLSGTSVYEQYF
cdr3_nt: TGTGCCACTCTCCTTCTTTCCGGGACTAGCGTCTACGAGCAGTACTTC
clone_size: NA
d_call: TRBD2
j_call: TRBJ2-7
v_call: TRBV2

cdr3_aa: CASRGHSYEQYF
cdr3_nt: TGTGCCAGCAGGGGGCACTCCTACGAGCAGTACTTC
clone_size: NA
d_call: NA
j_call: TRBJ2-7
v_call: TRBV27

cdr3_aa: CASSMGQGAYEQYF
cdr3_nt: TGTGCCAGTAGTATGGGACAGGGGGCTTACGAGCAGTACTTC
clone_size: NA
d_call: TRBD1
j_call: TRBJ2-7
v_call: TRBV19

cdr3_aa: CASSDRGPYNEQFF
cdr3_nt: TGTGCCAGCAGTGACAGGGGTCCCTACAATGAGCAGTTCTTC
clone_size: NA
d_call: NA
j_call: TRBJ2-1
v_call: TRBV6-1

cdr3_aa: CASTPGSQETQYF
cdr3_nt: TGTGCCAGCACTCCCGGGTCCCAAGAGACCCAGTACTTC
clone_size: NA
d_call: NA
j_call: TRBJ2-5
v_call: TRBV2

cdr3_aa: CASSPGRGPTQYF
cdr3_nt: TGTGCCAGCAGCCCCGGGCGGGGTCCGACCCAGTACTTC
clone_size: NA
d_call: NA
j_call: TRBJ2-5
v_call: TRBV13

cdr3_aa: CASSRGTDNEQFF
cdr3_nt: TGTGCCAGCAGCCGTGGGACTGACAATGAGCAGTTCTTC
clone_size: NA
d_call: NA
j_call: TRBJ2-1
v_call: TRBV7-3

cdr3_aa: CASSFFGSTDTQYF
cdr3_nt: TGTGCCAGCAGTTTTTTCGGGAGCACAGATACGCAGTATTTT
clone_size: NA
d_call: NA
j_call: TRBJ2-3
v_call: TRBV27

cdr3_aa: CASSTAEKMYNEQFF
cdr3_nt: TGTGCCAGCAGCACCGCGGAGAAAATGTACAATGAGCAGTTCTTC
clone_size: NA
d_call: NA
j_call: TRBJ2-1
v_call: TRBV27

cdr3_aa: CASSPLWAGSSYNSPLHF
cdr3_nt: TGTGCCAGCAGCCCACTGTGGGCGGGTAGCTCCTATAATTCACCCCTCCACTTT
clone_size: NA
d_call: NA
j_call: TRBJ1-6
v_call: TRBV7-2

cdr3_aa: CASSMGGPNYEQYF
cdr3_nt: TGTGCCAGTAGTATGGGGGGGCCAAACTACGAGCAGTACTTC
clone_size: NA
d_call: NA
j_call: TRBJ2-7
v_call: TRBV19

cdr3_aa: CASSVGTENTGELFF
cdr3_nt: TGTGCCAGCAGCGTAGGGACAGAGAACACCGGGGAGCTGTTTTTT
clone_size: NA
d_call: NA
j_call: TRBJ2-2
v_call: TRBV9

cdr3_aa: CASSLGGDSYEQYF
cdr3_nt: TGTGCCAGCAGCTTAGGGGGGGACAGCTACGAGCAGTACTTC
clone_size: NA
d_call: NA
j_call: TRBJ2-7
v_call: TRBV7-7

cdr3_aa: CASSLSGLASHEQYF
cdr3_nt: TGTGCCAGCAGCTTATCGGGACTAGCCTCCCACGAGCAGTACTTC
clone_size: NA
d_call: TRBD2
j_call: TRBJ2-7
v_call: TRBV7-9

cdr3_aa: CASSEMRVASFF
cdr3_nt: TGTGCCAGCAGTGAAATGAGAGTCGCGTCTTTCTTT
clone_size: NA
d_call: NA
j_call: TRBJ1-1
v_call: TRBV2

cdr3_aa: CASSARTDQGKLFF
cdr3_nt: TGTGCCAGCAGCGCGCGGACAGACCAGGGGAAACTGTTTTTT
clone_size: NA
d_call: NA
j_call: TRBJ1-4
v_call: TRBV9

cdr3_aa: CASGAGPGEQYF
cdr3_nt: TGTGCCAGCGGGGCGGGGCCGGGGGAGCAGTACTTC
clone_size: few
d_call: NA
j_call: TRBJ2-7
v_call: TRBV6-5

cdr3_aa: CASSLDTVTQYF
cdr3_nt: TGCGCCAGCAGCTTGGATACAGTGACCCAGTACTTC
clone_size: NA
d_call: NA
j_call: TRBJ2-5
v_call: TRBV5-1

cdr3_aa: CATADSRVGHFNEQFF
cdr3_nt: TGTGCCACAGCAGACAGCAGAGTGGGGCATTTCAATGAGCAGTTCTTC
clone_size: NA
d_call: NA
j_call: TRBJ2-1
v_call: TRBV10-3

cdr3_aa: CASSVGGTEAFF
cdr3_nt: TGTGCCAGCAGCGTAGGAGGGACTGAAGCTTTCTTT
clone_size: NA
d_call: NA
j_call: TRBJ1-1
v_call: TRBV9